The rows below give T cell receptor beta chains drawn from one sample of a study of T cells in Graves' hyperthyroidism and ophthalmopathy. TCRdb reprocessed the multiplex PCR reads via MiXCR and lists one record per CDR3 protein. The sample lists 350,000 or so distinct CDR3 sequences, about a sixth seen once, with roughly 16% in the top ten. Sequencing was done on a sample of blood. The receptors come from a middle-aged woman with Graves' ophthalmopathy. CDR3s include the opening cysteine and the closing phenylalanine or tryptophan.

cdr3_length,j_call,v_call,cdr3_aa
15,TRBJ2-2,TRBV5-1,CASSFQGTNTGELFF
15,TRBJ1-2,TRBV28,CASSLPTIPLFGYTF
16,TRBJ2-5,TRBV11-2,CASSFPTSGRGKTQYF
16,TRBJ2-5,TRBV30,CAWSVHSGSPGETQYF
18,TRBJ2-2,TRBV6-2/TRBV6-3,CASRSSSGRAIRTGELFF
14,TRBJ2-5,TRBV24-1,CATSSPGEPETQYF
16,TRBJ1-2,TRBV11-1,CASSQPGQSANYGYTF
14,TRBJ1-2,TRBV2,CASSTGLSNYGYTF
14,TRBJ1-1,TRBV6-2/TRBV6-3,CASSYHGRNTEAFF
10,TRBJ2-5,TRBV20-1,CSASLGTQYF
16,TRBJ1-2,TRBV6-1,CASSDETGWSNYGYTF
14,TRBJ1-2,TRBV15,CATSRVPLNYGYTF
14,TRBJ2-1,TRBV6-2/TRBV6-3,CASSLRTGGNEQFF
13,TRBJ1-2,TRBV28,CASNLQGRSGYNF
17,TRBJ2-2,TRBV5-6,CASSLDGLAGNTGELFF
11,TRBJ2-7,TRBV15,CASKATNEQYF
16,TRBJ1-5,TRBV19,CASSRGEGRSNQPQHF
14,TRBJ1-3,TRBV30,CAWSVARPGNTIYF
14,TRBJ1-5,TRBV3-1,CASSQDPGKRPQHF
20,TRBJ2-4,TRBV20-1,CSASKYGTGEYNRAKNIQYF
19,TRBJ2-2,TRBV28,CASRPTRLAGGLRSGELFF
12,TRBJ1-5,TRBV12-3/TRBV12-4,CASRLGNQPQHF
14,TRBJ2-6,TRBV12-3/TRBV12-4,CASSYLAGANVLTF
15,TRBJ1-2,TRBV14,CASSQEDTAGQGRVF
14,TRBJ2-4,TRBV28,CATSLSAGGNIQYF
15,TRBJ1-2,TRBV4-2,CASSRSGQGYYGYTF
15,TRBJ2-7,TRBV24-1,CATQDHGTEAYEQYF
13,TRBJ2-7,TRBV20-1,CSARRQSAYEQYF
17,TRBJ2-7,TRBV25-1,CASSDSPLGGSSYEQYF
15,TRBJ1-6,TRBV28,CASSTPGQSNSPLHF
14,TRBJ1-1,TRBV18,CASSTNQGTTEAFF
18,TRBJ2-7,TRBV20-1,CSALPGTSGSKPGYEQYF
14,TRBJ2-7,TRBV9,CASSPQGASYEQYF
13,TRBJ2-5,TRBV6-1,CASSEGSQETQYF
17,TRBJ2-2,TRBV6-4,CASRIRQGVEKTGELFF
12,TRBJ1-2,TRBV28,CASSLAANGYTF
15,TRBJ2-6,TRBV7-2,CASRGGTSGANVLTF
13,TRBJ2-7,TRBV20-1,CSARTGVFYEQYF
15,TRBJ2-5,TRBV29-1,CSVDSGTGGRETQYF
17,TRBJ2-7,TRBV6-5,CASSYSRDLRGSDEQYF
18,TRBJ2-5,TRBV29-1,CSVEVLRAWKCRGETQYF
14,TRBJ2-7,TRBV6-1,CASTLLTGNYEQYF
15,TRBJ2-2,TRBV6-2/TRBV6-3,CASSYSRTGTGELFF
16,TRBJ1-5,TRBV6-1,CASSSLKVGGLQPQHF
16,TRBJ2-5,TRBV20-1,CSAHPATSVFRETQYF
13,TRBJ1-1,TRBV28,CASSWAGGTEAFF
14,TRBJ2-7,TRBV7-9,CASTADRRSYEQYF
16,TRBJ2-4,TRBV11-2,CASSMGQTLAKNIQYF